Following are 2 T cell receptor beta chains from one sample sequenced in a study of identical twins' blood T cells. TCRdb called the 5' RACE reads again in MiXCR, with one record for every CDR3 protein. The repertoire has 350,000 to 400,000 distinct CDR3 sequences, about 28% of them found once; the top ten carry about 6%. The specimen was PBMCs. The receptors come from a woman aged 18-49 years in good health.

The rearrangement links TRBV10-3 to TRBJ1-3, with TRBD1 identical over 7 bases. With V trimmed by 10 bases and J by 1 base, 10 bases remained unmatched. The CDR3 has 15 amino acids. Germline CDR1 reads ENHRY; CDR2 reads SYGVKD. This CDR3 is CATQIGTASGNTIYF. In nucleotides, the CDR3 is TGTGCCACCCAAATCGGGACAGCTTCTGGAAACACCATATATTTT.

The chain is built from TRBV5-1 and TRBJ2-1; a weak D match, TRBD2 (6 bases). The CDR3 covers 15 residues. Germline V gene lookup returns CDR1 SGHRS and CDR2 YFSETQ. V was pared by 7 bases and J by 5 bases, with 19 bases between. CDR3 sequence reads: CASLPGGLVHNEQFF. For the CDR3, the DNA is TGCGCCAGCCTCCCCGGGGGTCTGGTGCACAATGAGCAGTTCTTC.